The T cell receptor (beta chain) under discussion was sequenced for a study of regulatory T cells in long-lasting Graves disease. General study results and limits: Persistent disease favored TRBV28, TRBJ1-2 and TRBJ2-5.

CDR3 regions were amplified by Arm-PCR using iRepertoire HTBI primers to build TCR beta libraries. TCRdb fed the multiplex PCR reads into MiXCR, producing one record per CDR3 protein. The sample includes about 440,000 distinct CDR3 sequences, 14% to 15% of them seen just once. Ten or more counts support this clonotype. Antigen: not known. V was trimmed by 5 bases and J by 4 bases, leaving 15 bases between them. There are 14 residues in the CDR3. The germline gives CDR1 LGHDT, CDR2 YNNKEL (reference sequence). Time point indicated: newly diagnosed GD, antithyroid drugs for less than 3 months. PBMC RNA served as the TCR library source. The sample also formed part of further work on T cells in Graves' hyperthyroidism and ophthalmopathy. That study adds: Diagnoses were made from clinical symptoms, serum measures (thyroxine and TRAb), thyroid ultrasound and orbital computed tomography.

The origin of this receptor is a woman under 40 with Graves disease. The sample in question was peripheral blood mononuclear cells (PBMCs), obtained at new diagnosis, from a patient treated with antithyroid drugs. The chain has TRBV3-1 and TRBJ2-7, with a tentative D call TRBD2 (7 bases). CDR3: CASSSARGPYEQYF. The CDR3 nucleotides are TGTGCCAGCAGCTCAGCGCGGGGGCCATACGAGCAGTACTTC.